This TCR beta chain appears in the sequencing data of a study of tumor-infiltrating lymphocytes in primary liver carcinoma. Study-wide findings and caveats: Whereas tumor region pairs overlapped more, tumor-adjacent and tumor-blood pairs overlapped less. Presence in all five tumor regions was observed for only about 7-25% of top clones.

Total RNA (around 0.45 ug) served as template for TCR beta cDNA synthesis primed by a constant-region primer. Employing slightly modified ARM-PCR, three nested multiplex PCR rounds were run, and these gave rise to the TCR beta libraries. The first two PCR rounds used TRBV1-TRBV30 forward primers with a C-beta reverse primer, about 10 cycles each. TCRdb reprocessed the multiplex PCR reads via MiXCR and lists one record per CDR3 protein. In the table there are 47,000 or so distinct CDR3 sequences, 60% to 75% of which are singletons. Both RNA and DNA were isolated together from about 20-30 mg of bulk tissue that had not been sorted. Resection treated the patients' primary liver carcinoma. V trimming: 3 bases; J trimming: 8 bases; junction bases outside the gene matches: 12. CDR3 size: 16 residues. Germline V gene lookup returns CDR1 SEHNR and CDR2 FQNEAQ (reference sequence). For this clonotype: Its antigen is not identified. A read error may explain this, as a much larger clone is one base away.

Source material: liver tumor tissue from sampling region 3. Described subset: tumor region T3, left-lateral pole. This TCR was recovered from a man aged 40-50 years with primary liver carcinoma and hepatitis B virus infection. This chain joins TRBV7-9 and TRBJ2-1; TRBD1 aligns across 8 bases. CDR3 DNA: TGTGCCAGCAGCTTTCCCTCCCGGACAGGGTTTTATGAGCAGTTCTTC. Protein sequence: CASSFPSRTGFYEQFF.